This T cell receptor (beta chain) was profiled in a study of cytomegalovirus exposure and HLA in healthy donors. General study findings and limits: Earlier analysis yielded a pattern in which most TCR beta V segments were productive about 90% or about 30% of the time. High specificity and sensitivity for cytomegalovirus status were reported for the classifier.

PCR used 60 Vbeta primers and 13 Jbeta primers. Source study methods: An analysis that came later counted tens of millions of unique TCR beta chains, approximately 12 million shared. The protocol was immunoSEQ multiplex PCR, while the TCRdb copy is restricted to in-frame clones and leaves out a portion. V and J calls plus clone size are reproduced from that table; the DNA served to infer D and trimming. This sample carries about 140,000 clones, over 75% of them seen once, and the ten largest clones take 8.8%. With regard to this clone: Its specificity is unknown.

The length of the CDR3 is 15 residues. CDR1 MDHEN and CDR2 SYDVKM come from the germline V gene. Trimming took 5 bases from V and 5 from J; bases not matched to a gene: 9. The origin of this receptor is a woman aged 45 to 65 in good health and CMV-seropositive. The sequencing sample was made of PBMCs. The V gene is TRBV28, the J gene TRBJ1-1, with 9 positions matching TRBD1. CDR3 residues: CASSPWTGDNTEAFF. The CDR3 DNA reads TGTGCCAGCAGTCCCTGGACAGGGGATAATACTGAAGCTTTCTTT.